These T cell receptor beta chains were read from a single sample in a study of cytomegalovirus exposure and HLA in healthy donors. Sequencing was performed with immunoSEQ multiplex PCR; in TCRdb, only in-frame clones are kept and a portion is missing. Among under 150,000 clones listed, 75% to 85% were seen once. The specimen sequenced was PBMCs. These receptors all come from a young man in good health and CMV-seronegative. The CDR3 runs from the conserved cysteine through the conserved F or W. D genes are given only for firm matches. Size tells how often a clone was seen (once, few, many) or the class of an expanded clone, and some rows leave it out.

D: .; V: TRBV5-6; J: TRBJ2-5; size: .; DNA: TGTGCCAGCAGCTTGGGAGGCCCTGGGGCCCGCCGAGAGACCCAGTACTTC; CDR3: CASSLGGPGARRETQYF
D: .; V: TRBV7-6; J: TRBJ1-3; size: few; DNA: TGTGCCAGCAGTCCGAGCAGGGCTACCAGCTCTGGAAACACCATATATTTT; CDR3: CASSPSRATSSGNTIYF
D: TRBD1; V: TRBV9; J: TRBJ2-2; size: once; DNA: TGTGCCAGCAGCGTAGGCCCCGGACAGGGGTTCGCCGGGGAGCTGTTTTTT; CDR3: CASSVGPGQGFAGELFF
D: TRBD1; V: TRBV28; J: TRBJ1-1; size: few; DNA: TGTGCCAGCAGTTTACGGACAGGATTTGAAGCTTTCTTT; CDR3: CASSLRTGFEAFF
D: TRBD1; V: TRBV27; J: TRBJ2-3; size: .; DNA: TGTGCCAGCAGTTTGACCCGACAGGGGCCCCACACAGATACGCAGTATTTT; CDR3: CASSLTRQGPHTDTQYF
D: .; V: TRBV19; J: TRBJ1-5; size: .; DNA: TGTGCCAGTAGTATCCCGGGGAACGGCAATCAGCCCCAGCATTTT; CDR3: CASSIPGNGNQPQHF
D: .; V: TRBV27; J: TRBJ1-1; size: .; DNA: TGTGCCAGCAGTGAGTACTCCGGGATCGCGAACACTGAAGCTTTCTTT; CDR3: CASSEYSGIANTEAFF
D: TRBD1; V: TRBV18; J: TRBJ1-2; size: .; DNA: TGTGCCAGCTCAGCACGAGACAGGGGCCAGTATCTGGGGCGTGTATCGAGGGGCTACACCTTC; CDR3: CASSARDRGQYLGRVSRGYTF
D: TRBD1; V: TRBV11-2; J: TRBJ2-7; size: .; DNA: TGTGCCAGCAGCTTGAGGACAGGGCGCACCTACGAGCAGTACTTC; CDR3: CASSLRTGRTYEQYF
D: .; V: TRBV18; J: TRBJ1-1; size: few; DNA: TGTGCCAGCTCACACATCGGGCGTCGGGGGACTGAAGCTTTCTTT; CDR3: CASSHIGRRGTEAFF
D: TRBD1; V: TRBV5-1; J: TRBJ1-1; size: .; DNA: TGCGCCAGCAGCGAGGGACAGGGGGCTCTGAACACTGAAGCTTTCTTT; CDR3: CASSEGQGALNTEAFF
D: TRBD2; V: TRBV7-3; J: TRBJ2-1; size: .; DNA: TGTGCCAGCAGCTCCGGACTAGCGGGAGGGTCCAATGAGCAGTTCTTC; CDR3: CASSSGLAGGSNEQFF
D: TRBD1; V: TRBV9; J: TRBJ2-2; size: once; DNA: TGTGCCAGCAGCGTGGGACAGGGGGTCGGCGGGGAGCTGTTTTTT; CDR3: CASSVGQGVGGELFF
D: .; V: TRBV5-1; J: TRBJ2-7; size: .; DNA: TGCGCCAGCAGCTTGGGTCCTCGGGACGAGCAGTACTTC; CDR3: CASSLGPRDEQYF
D: TRBD2; V: TRBV10-2; J: TRBJ2-2; size: .; DNA: TGCGCCAGCATCGGACTAGCGGGAGGCCTCCTTGAAATGTGGACCGGGGAGCTGTTTTTT; CDR3: CASIGLAGGLLEMWTGELFF
D: .; V: TRBV7-3; J: TRBJ2-2; size: .; DNA: TGTGCCAGCAGCTTAGGTCCGCCCGGGAACACCGGGGAGCTGTTTTTT; CDR3: CASSLGPPGNTGELFF
D: .; V: TRBV5-1; J: TRBJ2-7; size: few; DNA: TGCGCCAGCAGCTCACGTCCGGACGAGCAGTACTTC; CDR3: CASSSRPDEQYF
D: TRBD2; V: TRBV11-2; J: TRBJ2-1; size: .; DNA: TGTGCCAGCGGTCCCGGGACTAGCGGCTACAATGAGCAGTTCTTC; CDR3: CASGPGTSGYNEQFF
D: .; V: TRBV11-2; J: TRBJ1-1; size: .; DNA: TGTGCCAGCAGCTTAGCCTTGAACACTGAAGCTTTCTTT; CDR3: CASSLALNTEAFF
D: .; V: TRBV6-6; J: TRBJ2-7; size: .; DNA: TGTGCCAGCAGACAGGGCGTTGCTCCCGAGCAGTACTTC; CDR3: CASRQGVAPEQYF
D: .; V: TRBV15; J: TRBJ2-5; size: .; DNA: TGTGCCACCAGCGTACAGGGTAGTGGGTTGGAGACCCAGTACTTC; CDR3: CATSVQGSGLETQYF
D: TRBD1; V: TRBV7-9; J: TRBJ2-7; size: .; DNA: TGTGCCAGCAGTTTATCCGGACAGGGGGCCTACGAGCAGTACTTC; CDR3: CASSLSGQGAYEQYF
D: .; V: TRBV5-1; J: TRBJ1-2; size: .; DNA: TGCGCCAGCAGCTTGGACCAGGACTTCGCTAACTATGGCTACACCTTC; CDR3: CASSLDQDFANYGYTF
D: .; V: TRBV6-1; J: TRBJ1-4; size: few; DNA: TGTGCCAGCAGTGGGGGGGTGTATGGTGAAAAACTGTTTTTT; CDR3: CASSGGVYGEKLFF
D: TRBD1; V: TRBV28; J: TRBJ1-4; size: .; DNA: TGTGCCAGCAGTCACGACAGGGGTAAACTGTTTTTT; CDR3: CASSHDRGKLFF
D: TRBD1; V: TRBV30; J: TRBJ1-5; size: .; DNA: TGTGCCTGGACCCTCACAGGGGGCAAACAGCCCCAGCATTTT; CDR3: CAWTLTGGKQPQHF
D: .; V: TRBV27; J: TRBJ2-5; size: .; DNA: TGTGCCAGCAGTTTCAGGGGCCTCCAAGAGACCCAGTACTTC; CDR3: CASSFRGLQETQYF
D: TRBD2; V: TRBV9; J: TRBJ2-1; size: .; DNA: TGTGCCAGCAGCTCGGGAGGGTACAATGAGCAGTTCTTC; CDR3: CASSSGGYNEQFF
D: TRBD1; V: TRBV11-2; J: TRBJ1-1; size: .; DNA: TGTGCCAGCAGCTCCTGGGACAGGGGGAACACTGAAGCTTTCTTT; CDR3: CASSSWDRGNTEAFF
D: .; V: TRBV9; J: TRBJ1-6; size: .; DNA: TGTGCCAGCAGCGTAGACGGTAACAGCCAAGCACCCCTCCACTTT; CDR3: CASSVDGNSQAPLHF
D: TRBD1; V: TRBV6-5; J: TRBJ1-3; size: few; DNA: TGTGCCAGCAACTCCCAGGGGGACTCTGGAAACACCATATATTTT; CDR3: CASNSQGDSGNTIYF
D: .; V: TRBV5-1; J: TRBJ2-7; size: .; DNA: TGCGCCAGCAGCTTAACAGTGGGCTCCTACGAGCAGTACTTC; CDR3: CASSLTVGSYEQYF
D: .; V: TRBV7-9; J: TRBJ2-5; size: .; DNA: TGTGCCAGCAGCTTCCTCACCGGGCAAGAGACCCAGTACTTC; CDR3: CASSFLTGQETQYF
D: TRBD1; V: TRBV9; J: TRBJ2-7; size: .; DNA: TGTGCCAGCAGCGGGGGGACAGGGCTTCATCGTTGGGAGCAGTACTTC; CDR3: CASSGGTGLHRWEQYF
D: .; V: TRBV4-3; J: TRBJ2-4; size: .; DNA: TGCGCCAGCAGCCAAGACTTAGCGTTATGGAAAAACATTCAGTACTTC; CDR3: CASSQDLALWKNIQYF
D: .; V: TRBV27; J: TRBJ1-3; size: few; DNA: TGTGCCAGCAGTTTATCCGTATCTGGAAACACCATATATTTT; CDR3: CASSLSVSGNTIYF
D: TRBD1; V: TRBV27; J: TRBJ1-3; size: .; DNA: TGTGCCAGCAGTCCATCATGGACAGGGTGGTCTGGAAACACCATATATTTT; CDR3: CASSPSWTGWSGNTIYF